Many counts were recorded for the clone carrying this T cell receptor (beta chain). The CDR3 runs 14 residues. Germline-derived CDR1 and CDR2 are SGHTA and FQGNSA. The germline V and J ends were trimmed by 1 base and 6 bases, with 13 bases remaining between them. TRAV- and TRBV-specific primers, spanning alpha and beta chains, primed first-strand cDNA. Using a constant-region primer together with a V-primer adapter, TCRs were subjected to around 20 PCR cycles of amplification. TCRdb reprocessed the reads with MiXCR, giving one entry per CDR3 protein. The sample holds tens of thousands of distinct CDR3 sequences, about 30% seen once. Time point described: before trial treatment. Donors were dosed with nivolumab and ipilimumab; they also received aspirin, low-dose cyclophosphamide and low-dose radiotherapy. The record originates from a study of low-dose radiotherapy and immunotherapy resistance in tumors. The overall study: Every 2 weeks, cohort 1 got 0.5 Gy, reaching 6.5 Gy to the planning target volume. Dosing for Cohort 2 consisted of 1 Gy per fraction every two weeks, reaching a total of 13 Gy over 26 weeks.

This sample comprised PBMCs, obtained before treatment. The chain employs TRBV7-2 and TRBJ2-7, with D possibly being TRBD1 (5 bases). This clonotype was sampled from a male donor with rectosigmoid adenocarcinoma. CDR3 amino acids: CASSLVTEGAEQYF. The CDR3 nucleotides read TGTGCCAGCAGCTTAGTCACAGAAGGGGCCGAGCAGTACTTC.